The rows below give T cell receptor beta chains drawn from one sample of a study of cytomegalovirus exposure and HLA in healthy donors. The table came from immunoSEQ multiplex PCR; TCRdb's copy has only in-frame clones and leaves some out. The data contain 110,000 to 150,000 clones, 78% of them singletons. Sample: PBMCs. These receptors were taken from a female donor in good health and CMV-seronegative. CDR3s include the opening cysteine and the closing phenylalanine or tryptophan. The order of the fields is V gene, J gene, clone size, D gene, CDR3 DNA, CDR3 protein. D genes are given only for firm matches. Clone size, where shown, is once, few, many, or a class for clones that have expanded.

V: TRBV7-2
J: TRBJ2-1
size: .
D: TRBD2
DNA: TGTGCCAGCAGCATAGCGGGGGGGAAGGTCAATGAGCAGTTCTTC
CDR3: CASSIAGGKVNEQFF

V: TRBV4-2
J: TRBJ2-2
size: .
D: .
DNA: TGTGCCAGCCAGGGACTCCCGAACACCGGGGAGCTGTTTTTT
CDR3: CASQGLPNTGELFF

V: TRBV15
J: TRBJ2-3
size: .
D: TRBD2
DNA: TGTGCCACCAGCAGAGATCAGCTGGCGGGAGGCGGCACAGATACGCAGTATTTT
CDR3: CATSRDQLAGGGTDTQYF

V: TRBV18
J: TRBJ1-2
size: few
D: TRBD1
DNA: TGTGCCAGCTCATCAACGACCGGGACAGGGAGGCACTATGGCTACACCTTC
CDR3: CASSSTTGTGRHYGYTF

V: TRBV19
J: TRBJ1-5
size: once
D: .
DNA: TGTGCCAGTAGGGCTCGGAGGGGTCCCAATCAGCCCCAGCATTTT
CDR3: CASRARRGPNQPQHF

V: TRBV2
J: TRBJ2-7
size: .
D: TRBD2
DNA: TGTGCCAGCATGCTGGTAGCGGGGTCCTACGAGCAGTACTTC
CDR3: CASMLVAGSYEQYF

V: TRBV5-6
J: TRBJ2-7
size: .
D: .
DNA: TGTGCCAGCAGCCCGCCCACAGGAGCCTCCTACGAGCAGTACTTC
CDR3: CASSPPTGASYEQYF

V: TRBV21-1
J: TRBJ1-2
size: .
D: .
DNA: TGTGCCAGCAGCCCCGATTGCGGGGGGGAATTCTACACCTTC
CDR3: CASSPDCGGEFYTF

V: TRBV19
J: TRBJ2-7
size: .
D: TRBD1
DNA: TGTGCCAGTAGTATAACGACAGGGGCTAACTCCTACGAGCAGTACTTC
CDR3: CASSITTGANSYEQYF

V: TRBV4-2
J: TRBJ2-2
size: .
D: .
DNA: TGTGCCAGCAGCCAAGAAATCCGACAGAGACAACGGAGCACCGGGGAGCTGTTTTTT
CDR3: CASSQEIRQRQRSTGELFF

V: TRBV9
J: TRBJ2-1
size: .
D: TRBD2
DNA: TGTGCCAGCAGCCCTCGACTAGCGGGGGGCTCCTACAATGAGCAGTTCTTC
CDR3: CASSPRLAGGSYNEQFF

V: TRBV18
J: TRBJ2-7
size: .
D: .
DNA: TGTGCCAGCTCACCACCGTCATTCCCCTACGAGCAGTACTTC
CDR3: CASSPPSFPYEQYF

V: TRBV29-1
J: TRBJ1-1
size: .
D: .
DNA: TGCAGCACGCGGACCGGGACACAGAACACTGAAGCTTTCTTT
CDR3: CSTRTGTQNTEAFF

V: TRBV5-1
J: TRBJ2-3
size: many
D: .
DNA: TGCGCCAGCAGCTTGGCGAAGGAGACAGATACGCAGTATTTT
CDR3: CASSLAKETDTQYF

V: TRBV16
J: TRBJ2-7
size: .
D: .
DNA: TGTGCCAGCAGCCCCCAAGGCAGGGGAACAACCTACGAGCAGTACTTC
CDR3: CASSPQGRGTTYEQYF

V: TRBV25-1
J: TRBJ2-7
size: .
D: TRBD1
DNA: TGTGCCAGCAGTGACTACCCTACCGGGACAGGGACCTACGAGCAGTACTTC
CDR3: CASSDYPTGTGTYEQYF

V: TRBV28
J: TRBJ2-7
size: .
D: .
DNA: TGTGCCAGCAATCCCTCAGGGGTCTACTCCTACGAGCAGTACTTC
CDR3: CASNPSGVYSYEQYF

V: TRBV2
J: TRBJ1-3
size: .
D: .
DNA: TGTGCCAGCAGAGGTCAGCTCCAGGCAAAGTTCGGAAACACCATATATTTT
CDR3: CASRGQLQAKFGNTIYF

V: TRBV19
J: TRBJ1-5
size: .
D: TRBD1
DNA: TGTGCCAGCAATCCGGGACAGGGAAATCAGCCCCAGCATTTT
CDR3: CASNPGQGNQPQHF

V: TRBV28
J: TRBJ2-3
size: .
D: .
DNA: TGTGCCAGTAATAGGGCGGGGGCTGGGGATACGCAGTATTTT
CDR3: CASNRAGAGDTQYF

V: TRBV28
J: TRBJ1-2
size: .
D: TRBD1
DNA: TGTGCCAGCAGAACGACAGGGGGTCCCTACCTAGGCTACACCTTC
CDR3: CASRTTGGPYLGYTF

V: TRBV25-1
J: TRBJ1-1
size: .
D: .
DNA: TGTGCCAGCAGAGCCCAAAACTTGATGTTGTCTGAAGCTTTCTTT
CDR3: CASRAQNLMLSEAFF

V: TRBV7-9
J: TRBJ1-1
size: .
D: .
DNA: TGTGCCAGCAGCTCTAGGACAGCTGAAGCTTTCTTT
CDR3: CASSSRTAEAFF

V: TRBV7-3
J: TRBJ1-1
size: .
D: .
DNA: TGTGCCAGCAGCGAAGGGGGGAACACTGAAGCTTTCTTT
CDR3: CASSEGGNTEAFF

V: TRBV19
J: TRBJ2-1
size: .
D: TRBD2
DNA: TGTGCCAGTAGTACCCACCGCGGGGGGCGCGATGAGCAGTTCTTC
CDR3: CASSTHRGGRDEQFF

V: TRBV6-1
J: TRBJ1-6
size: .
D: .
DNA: TGTGCCAGCAAGTTGCAGGGGCAGGGTAATTCACCCCTCCACTTT
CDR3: CASKLQGQGNSPLHF

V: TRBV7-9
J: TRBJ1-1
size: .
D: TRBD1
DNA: TGTGCCAGCAGCGCACAGGGGGGAGGATATGAAGCTTTCTTT
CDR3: CASSAQGGGYEAFF

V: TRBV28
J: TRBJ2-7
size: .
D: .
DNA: TGTGCCAGCAGTTACGGCCACTGGGGCGCGAGTTACTCCTACGAGCAGTACTTC
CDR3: CASSYGHWGASYSYEQYF

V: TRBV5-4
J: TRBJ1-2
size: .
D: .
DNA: TGTGCCAGCAGCAGGAGGACAGACCTTAACTATGGCTACACCTTC
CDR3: CASSRRTDLNYGYTF

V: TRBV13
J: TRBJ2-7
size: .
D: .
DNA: TGTGCCAGCAGCCTGACAAACTACGAGCAGTACTTC
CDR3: CASSLTNYEQYF

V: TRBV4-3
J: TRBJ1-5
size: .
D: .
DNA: TGCGCCAGCAGCCAAGATCGAGGGGAGGGCCAGCCCCAGCATTTT
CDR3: CASSQDRGEGQPQHF

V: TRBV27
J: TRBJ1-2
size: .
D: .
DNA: TGTGCCAGCAGTTTATATACAGGGTCTACAAGCTACACCTTC
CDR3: CASSLYTGSTSYTF

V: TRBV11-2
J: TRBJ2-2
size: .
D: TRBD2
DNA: TGTGCCAGCAGGAGCGGGACCCACAACACCGGGGAGCTGTTTTTT
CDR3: CASRSGTHNTGELFF

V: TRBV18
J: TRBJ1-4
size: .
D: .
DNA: TGTGCCAGCAGCGGCTCTAGCCAGAATGAAAAACTGTTTTTT
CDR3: CASSGSSQNEKLFF

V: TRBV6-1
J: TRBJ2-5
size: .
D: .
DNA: TGTGCCAGCAGTGAAGTATTAGAGACCCAGTACTTC
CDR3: CASSEVLETQYF

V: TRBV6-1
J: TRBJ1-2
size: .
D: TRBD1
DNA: TGTGCCAGCAGTGTTGGGACAGCCAACTATGGCTACACCTTC
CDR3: CASSVGTANYGYTF

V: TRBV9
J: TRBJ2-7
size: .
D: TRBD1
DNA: TGTGCCAGCAGCCTGGGGACAGGGGGCTACGAGCAGTACTTC
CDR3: CASSLGTGGYEQYF

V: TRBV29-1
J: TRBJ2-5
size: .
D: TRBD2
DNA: TGCAGCGTCCCAAAGGGCGGGGGGAAAGAGACCCAGTACTTC
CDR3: CSVPKGGGKETQYF

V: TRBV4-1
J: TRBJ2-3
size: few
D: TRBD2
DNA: TGCGCCAGCAGCCAAGTGGGGACTAGCGGGAGGGTAGATACGCAGTATTTT
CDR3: CASSQVGTSGRVDTQYF

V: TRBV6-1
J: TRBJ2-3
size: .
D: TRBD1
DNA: TGTGCCAGCAGAGTGAAGACAGGGGGCACAGATACGCAGTATTTT
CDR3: CASRVKTGGTDTQYF

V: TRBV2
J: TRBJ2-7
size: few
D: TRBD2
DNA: TGTGCCAGCAGTGACGGACTAGCGGGAGGGCCTTATTCCTACGAGCAGTACTTC
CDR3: CASSDGLAGGPYSYEQYF

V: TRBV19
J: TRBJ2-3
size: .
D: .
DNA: TGTGCCAGTTCCGGCGGACCGGGGGATACGCAGTATTTT
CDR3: CASSGGPGDTQYF

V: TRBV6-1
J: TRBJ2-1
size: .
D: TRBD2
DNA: TGTGCCAGCAGTGCACTAACTAGCGGGACTTCGAATGAGCAGTTCTTC
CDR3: CASSALTSGTSNEQFF

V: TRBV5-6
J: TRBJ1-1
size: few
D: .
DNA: TGTGCCAGCAGCTTGAGCCAACGGGTCAACACTGAAGCTTTCTTT
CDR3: CASSLSQRVNTEAFF

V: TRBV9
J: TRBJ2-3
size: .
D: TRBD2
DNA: TGTGCCAGCAGCGTACGGACTAGCGGGGGGGCGACTACAGATACGCAGTATTTT
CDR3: CASSVRTSGGATTDTQYF

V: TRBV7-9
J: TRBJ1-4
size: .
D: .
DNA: TGTGCCAGCAGCTTGTGGCCAACAGGGAGCAATGAAAAACTGTTTTTT
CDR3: CASSLWPTGSNEKLFF

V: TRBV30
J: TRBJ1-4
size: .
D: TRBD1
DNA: TGTGCCTGGACCGGGACAGGGGACGAAAAACTGTTTTTT
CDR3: CAWTGTGDEKLFF